This TCR beta chain is from a study of vaccination and CD4 T cells after COVID-19. The CDR3 is made up of 13 amino acids. V was pared by 4 bases and J by 6 bases, with 12 bases between. Germline V lookup: CDR1 SNHLY, CDR2 FYNNEI. Specified treatment: 10-day PBMC culture with coronavirus spike peptide pools or control peptides (ViraFEST assay). Study results and caveats: Post-infection sampling omitted early timepoints and covered relatively few convalescent patients. Median counts of SARS-CoV-2-reactive clonotypes increased from roughly 21 to 40; this difference was not significant.

Sequencing of DNA taken from cultured CD4+ T cells relied on the Oncomine TCR Beta short-read assay. MiXCR, run by TCRdb on the PCR reads, gives a single entry per CDR3 protein. This sample has 13,000 to 15,000 distinct CDR3 sequences, with around half found just once. This clonotype has only a few counts. The antigen is unknown. This receptor was taken from a human donor who had recovered from COVID-19. The chain is built from TRBV2 and TRBJ1-1; D remains unclear. Sequenced sample: CD4+ T cells from blood, cultured in vitro. CDR3 region: CASSVGGISEAFF. The DNA for the CDR3 is TGTGCCAGCAGTGTGGGCGGGATCTCTGAAGCTTTCTTT.